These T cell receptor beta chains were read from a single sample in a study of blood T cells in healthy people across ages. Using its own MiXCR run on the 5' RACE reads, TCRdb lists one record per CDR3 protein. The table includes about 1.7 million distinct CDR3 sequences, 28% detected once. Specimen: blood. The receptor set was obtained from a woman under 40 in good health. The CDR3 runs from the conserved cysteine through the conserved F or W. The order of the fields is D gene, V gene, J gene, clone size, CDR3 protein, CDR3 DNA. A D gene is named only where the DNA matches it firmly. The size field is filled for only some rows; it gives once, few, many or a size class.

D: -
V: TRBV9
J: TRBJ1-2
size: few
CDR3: CASSVGRTLYYGYTF
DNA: TGTGCCAGCAGCGTTGGACGGACGCTTTACTATGGCTACACCTTC

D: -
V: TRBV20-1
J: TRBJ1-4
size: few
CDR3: CSASRRGHFNEKLFF
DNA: TGCAGTGCTAGTCGTCGGGGTCATTTTAATGAAAAACTGTTTTTT

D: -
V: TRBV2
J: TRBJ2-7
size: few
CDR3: CASTGSTLSYEQYF
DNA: TGTGCCAGCACGGGCTCCACCCTCTCCTACGAGCAGTACTTC

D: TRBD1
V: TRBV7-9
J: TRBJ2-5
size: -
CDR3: CASSLSGQENEQYF
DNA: TGTGCCAGCAGCTTATCGGGACAGGAAAATGAGCAGTACTTC

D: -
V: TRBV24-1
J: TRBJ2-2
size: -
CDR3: CAVERNTGELFF
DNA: TGTGCGGTCGAGCGGAACACCGGGGAGCTGTTTTTT

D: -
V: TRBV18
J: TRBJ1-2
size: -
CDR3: CASSPRSGDGYTF
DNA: TGTGCCAGCTCACCACGTTCGGGGGATGGCTACACCTTC

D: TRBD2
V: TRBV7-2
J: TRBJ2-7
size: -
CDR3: CASSTPTSGRYEQYF
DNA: TGTGCCAGCAGCACCCCGACTAGCGGGAGGTATGAGCAGTACTTC

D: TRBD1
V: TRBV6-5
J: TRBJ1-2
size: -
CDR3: CASSYGGQVPGYTF
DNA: TGTGCCAGCAGTTACGGGGGACAGGTCCCTGGCTACACCTTC

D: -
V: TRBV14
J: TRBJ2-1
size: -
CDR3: CASSQDRWGGDEQFF
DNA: TGTGCCAGCAGCCAGGACAGATGGGGTGGAGATGAGCAGTTCTTC

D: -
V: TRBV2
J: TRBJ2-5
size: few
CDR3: CASSDPALPQETQYF
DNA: TGTGCCAGCAGTGATCCGGCTTTGCCCCAAGAGACCCAGTACTTC

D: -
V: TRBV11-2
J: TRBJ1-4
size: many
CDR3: CASSSRTATNEKLFF
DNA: TGTGCCAGCAGCTCCCGGACAGCCACTAATGAAAAACTGTTTTTT

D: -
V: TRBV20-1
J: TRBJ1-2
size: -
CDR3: CSARARGAHGYTF
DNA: TGCAGTGCCCGGGCCCGGGGGGCGCATGGCTACACCTTC

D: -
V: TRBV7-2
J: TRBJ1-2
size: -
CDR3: CASSFRLGGANYGYTF
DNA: TGTGCCAGCAGCTTCCGTCTGGGGGGAGCTAACTATGGCTACACCTTC

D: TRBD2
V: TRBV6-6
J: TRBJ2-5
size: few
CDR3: CASTSGRARETQYF
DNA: TGTGCCAGCACCTCCGGGAGGGCCCGGGAGACCCAGTACTTC

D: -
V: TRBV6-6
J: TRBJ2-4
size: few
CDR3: CASSPPADADIQYF
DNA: TGTGCCAGCAGTCCCCCAGCCGACGCGGACATTCAGTACTTC

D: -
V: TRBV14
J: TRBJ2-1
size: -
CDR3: CASSQDVTDAYNEQCF
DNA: TGTGCCAGCAGCCAAGATGTTACCGACGCCTACAATGAGCAGTGCTTC

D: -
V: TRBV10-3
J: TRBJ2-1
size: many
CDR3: CAISEFGSEQFF
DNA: TGTGCCATCAGTGAGTTTGGTTCTGAGCAGTTCTTC